Listed here are 30 T cell receptor beta chains from one sample, sequenced in a study of memory CD4+ T cells and cytomegalovirus serostatus. The sort gate was single viable CD3+CD4+CD8-CD45RO+ cells for memory CD4+ T cells. Profiled with immunoSEQ multiplex PCR; TCRdb holds only in-frame clones, not every one. The data contain some 50,000 clones, approximately 81% of them singletons. Material: memory CD4+ T cells from blood. The source of these receptors is an adult in good health and CMV-seropositive.

The rearrangement links TRBV6-1 to TRBJ2-2; D remains ambiguous. Trimming pared 0 bases from V and 9 bases from J, leaving 5 bases between. This CDR3 has 12 residues. CDR1 is MNHNS, CDR2 SASEGT, per germline. The CDR3 sequence is CASSEARRELFF. The CDR3 coding sequence is TGTGCCAGCAGTGAAGCGCGAAGGGAGCTGTTTTTT.

J is TRBJ1-4 and V is TRBV19; TRBD1 agrees at 7 bases. Germline trimming cut 3 bases from V and 5 bases from J; bases unmatched to any gene: 3. CDR1 and CDR2 (germline): LNHDA, SQIVND (reference sequence). The CDR3 covers 14 residues. The CDR3 sequence: CASSIGTDNEKLFF. In DNA form, the CDR3 reads TGTGCCAGTAGTATCGGGACAGACAATGAAAAACTGTTTTTT.

V and J are TRBV29-1 and TRBJ1-1, with 8 bases identical to TRBD1. The CDR3 length is 15 residues. With 7 bases clipped from V and 3 bases from J, the junction kept 13 bases outside the gene matches. CDR1 and CDR2 (germline): SQVTM, ANQGSEA. CDR3 loop: CSAGRGPGGDTEAFF. The CDR3 bases are TGCAGCGCGGGCAGGGGGCCCGGAGGAGACACTGAAGCTTTCTTT.

The chain has TRBV7-9 and TRBJ1-3; D ambiguous. CDR3 length: 17 amino acids. V shed 1 base and J shed 10 bases, with 23 bases lying between them. Germline values: CDR1 SEHNR, CDR2 FQNEAQ (reference sequence). Here the CDR3 reads CASSLDLENGAERTIYF. The CDR3 DNA is TGTGCCAGCAGCTTAGACCTGGAAAATGGTGCCGAAAGGACCATATATTTT.

There are a few counts of this clone. The same CDR3 can be traced to other DNA sequences in this sample. The rearrangement joins TRBV9 to TRBJ2-7, with 8 bases identical to TRBD2. There are 14 residues in the CDR3. From germline, CDR1 is SGDLS and CDR2 YYNGEE. Losses at the gene ends were 0 bases for V and 3 bases for J; bases not matched to a gene: 2. In nucleotides, the CDR3 is TGTGCCAGCAGCGTAGCTGGGACTAGCTACGAGCAGTACTTC. It encodes CASSVAGTSYEQYF.

This chain uses TRBV6-5 with TRBJ1-1; possible D gene TRBD1, 5 bases. Germline V CDR1 and CDR2: MNHEY, SVGAGI. V lost 0 bases and J 3 bases, leaving 14 bases between the germline ends. CDR3 length: 16 residues. The CDR3 spells CASSYSRRARDTEAFF. The CDR3 bases are TGTGCCAGCAGTTACTCGAGACGCGCCAGGGACACTGAAGCTTTCTTT.

The chain combines TRBV5-1 with TRBJ2-2; 9 positions agree with TRBD2. Germline V gene lookup returns CDR1 SGHRS and CDR2 YFSETQ. With 4 bases clipped from V and 0 bases from J, the junction kept 4 bases outside the gene matches. The CDR3 has 16 residues. The CDR3 region is CASSISGGTNTGELFF. Written as DNA, the CDR3 is TGCGCCAGCAGCATTAGCGGGGGTACGAACACCGGGGAGCTGTTTTTT.

The rearrangement links TRBV4-3 to TRBJ2-2; tentative D call: TRBD2 (7 bases). V dropped 4 bases and J dropped 1 base, with 16 bases sitting between them. Germline V gene lookup returns CDR1 LGHNA and CDR2 YSLEER. The CDR3 runs to 17 residues. This chain's CDR3 is CASSREGGGWNTGELFF. CDR3 bases: TGCGCCAGCAGCCGTGAAGGGGGGGGCTGGAACACCGGGGAGCTGTTTTTT.

This clone has just a few counts. The chain links TRBV7-2 to TRBJ1-4; TRBD1 aligns across 11 bases. In germline, CDR1 is SGHTA, CDR2 FQGNSA. The CDR3 is made up of 15 amino acids. J lost 6 bases, V lost 4 bases, and 4 bases had no gene match. The CDR3 coding sequence is TGTGCCAGCAGCTCCCAGGGACAGGGGGATGAAAAACTGTTTTTT. It yields the protein CASSSQGQGDEKLFF.

The chain couples TRBV7-8 to TRBJ1-3; perhaps TRBD1 as D (5 bases). Germline V CDR1 and CDR2: SGHVS, FQNEAQ. The CDR3 has 15 residues. V gave up 5 bases and J gave up 1 base, with 12 bases separating them. The CDR3 loop is CASSPGPGSGNTIYF. Here the CDR3 DNA reads TGTGCCAGCAGCCCGGGGCCTGGGTCTGGAAACACCATATATTTT.

This clone was detected a few times. V and J are TRBV2 and TRBJ1-1, with D maybe TRBD1 (5 bases). The ends were cut back, 9 bases at V and 5 bases at J, with 13 bases in the middle. The CDR3 sequence is 12 residues long. CDR1 is SNHLY, CDR2 FYNNEI, per germline. Here the CDR3 reads CASGGARTEAFF. As DNA, the CDR3 is TGTGCCAGTGGTGGGGCAAGGACTGAAGCTTTCTTT.

The genes are TRBV2 and TRBJ2-1; D is undetermined. CDR3 length equals 14 residues. V dropped 8 bases and J dropped 4 bases, with 15 bases sitting between them. The germline V gene has CDR1 SNHLY and CDR2 FYNNEI. CDR3 nucleotides: TGTGCCAGCTCCCCCCCCTCTGTTTACAATGAGCAGTTCTTC. Its protein is CASSPPSVYNEQFF.

This rearrangement joins TRBV9 to TRBJ2-3; TRBD2 aligns across 8 bases. The V segment lost 3 bases and the J segment 2 bases; nucleotides outside the gene matches: 5. CDR3 length equals 15 residues. Germline V gene lookup returns CDR1 SGDLS and CDR2 YYNGEE. CDR3 nucleotide sequence: TGTGCCAGCAGCGCTATAGCGGGGTTCACAGATACGCAGTATTTT. The encoded protein is CASSAIAGFTDTQYF.

The rearrangement uses TRBV7-2 and TRBJ2-7, with D hard to call. The CDR3 runs to 13 residues. CDR1 and CDR2 (germline): SGHTA, FQGNSA. Deletions cut 1 base from V and 2 bases from J, with 6 bases between. The CDR3 DNA sequence: TGTGCCAGCAGCTTAGAGGCAGCCTACGAGCAGTACTTC. It yields the protein CASSLEAAYEQYF.

The chain joins TRBV25-1 to TRBJ1-5; D is unclear. V gave up 1 base and J gave up 2 bases, with 3 bases separating them. Germline V lookup: CDR1 MGHDK, CDR2 SYGVNS. The CDR3 runs 13 residues. Here the CDR3 reads CASSELGNQPQHF. In nucleotides, the CDR3 is TGTGCCAGCAGTGAATTGGGCAATCAGCCCCAGCATTTT.

This clone appeared a few times. The chain carries TRBV6-5 and TRBJ2-2; D not resolved. Germline CDR1 reads MNHEY; CDR2 reads SVGAGI. This CDR3 is built from 14 residues. V gave up 4 bases and J gave up 2 bases, with 8 bases separating them. CDR3 sequence (DNA): TGTGCCAGCAGTTCCAGTTCCAACACCGGGGAGCTGTTTTTT. Its translation: CASSSSSNTGELFF.

This clone showed up just a few times. J is TRBJ2-7 and V is TRBV7-9; TRBD1 agrees at 9 bases. CDR1 SEHNR and CDR2 FQNEAQ come from the germline V gene (reference sequence). V shed 2 bases, J shed 5 bases, and the junction held 7 bases outside the gene matches. This CDR3 comprises 15 residues. CDR3 amino acids: CASSLRTGEGDEQYF. The CDR3, as DNA: TGTGCCAGCAGCTTACGGACAGGGGAGGGAGACGAGCAGTACTTC.

A single count supports this clone. The chain employs TRBV15 and TRBJ1-2; the match to TRBD1 covers 8 bases. The CDR3 runs to 15 residues. The V gene end was trimmed by 0 bases and the J gene end by 13 bases; junction bases not matched to a gene: 13. The germline CDR1 and CDR2 sequences are LNHNV and YYDKDF (reference sequence). The CDR3 DNA follows: TGTGCCACCAGCAGAGATGGGACAGGCTCTATGGCTGGCACCTTC. It yields the protein CATSRDGTGSMAGTF.

In its sample, this clone was seen once. The rearrangement uses TRBV9 and TRBJ2-3; D is unresolved. V dropped 4 bases and J dropped 6 bases, with 9 bases sitting between them. CDR3 length: 12 residues. Per germline, CDR1 SGDLS and CDR2 YYNGEE. The CDR3 region is CASSSARDTQYF. The DNA for the CDR3 is TGTGCCAGCAGCTCAGCCAGGGATACGCAGTATTTT.

This clone was seen just once. The V call is TRBV6-1, the J call TRBJ1-6; D is uncertain. V shed 1 base and J shed 4 bases, with 2 bases lying between them. CDR3 length: 13 residues. Germline CDR1 MNHNS, CDR2 SASEGT. The DNA for the CDR3 is TGTGCCAGCAGTGAAGGGTATAATTCACCCCTCCACTTT. This gives the protein CASSEGYNSPLHF.

This chain uses TRBV11-2 with TRBJ2-7, with a possible D match to TRBD1 (5 bases). The ends were cut back, 5 bases at V and 1 base at J, with 12 bases in the middle. In germline, CDR1 is SGHAT, CDR2 FQNNGV. The CDR3 covers 14 residues. The DNA for the CDR3 is TGTGCCAGCAGCCCTACTACAGGTTCCTACGAGCAGTACTTC. It encodes CASSPTTGSYEQYF.

The V call is TRBV2, the J call TRBJ2-5, with 10 bases that match TRBD1. V was clipped by 7 bases and J by 7 bases; unmatched bases: 6. CDR1 is SNHLY, CDR2 FYNNEI, per germline. The CDR3 extends over 13 amino acids. The CDR3 is CASTGTGEGTQYF. CDR3 coding DNA: TGTGCCAGCACGGGGACAGGGGAGGGGACCCAGTACTTC.

The CDR3 is CASSLSGGQVDSPLHF. CDR3 nucleotides: TGTGCCAGCAGCTTATCTGGTGGGCAGGTGGATTCACCCCTCCACTTT. The chain recombines TRBV7-9 with TRBJ1-6; D remains unclear. Trimming stripped 2 bases from V and 8 bases from J, with 16 bases between. Germline V lookup: CDR1 SEHNR, CDR2 FQNEAQ (reference sequence). This CDR3 spans 16 amino acids.

This clone was seen once. The gene calls are TRBV4-1 and TRBJ1-3; TRBD1 might be the D (6 bases). Trimming took off 4 bases at V and 5 bases at J, with 15 bases between the two ends. Germline assignment: CDR1 MGHRA and CDR2 YSYEKL. The CDR3 extends over 15 amino acids. The CDR3 DNA is TGCGCCAGCAGCCGCCTATACAGGGACAGAAACACCATATATTTT. Its translation: CASSRLYRDRNTIYF.

The chain combines TRBV7-8 with TRBJ2-1; 13 bases line up with TRBD2. The CDR3 sequence is 15 residues long. Germline values: CDR1 SGHVS, CDR2 FQNEAQ. Trimming removed 4 bases from V and 10 bases from J; junction bases left unmatched: 7. The CDR3 sequence: CASSSYPGLAGEQFF. Written as DNA, the CDR3 is TGTGCCAGCAGCTCCTACCCGGGACTAGCGGGGGAGCAGTTCTTC.

The chain uses TRBV16 and TRBJ1-6, with no clear D. In germline, CDR1 is KGHSY, CDR2 FQNENV. The CDR3 is 14 amino acids. Trimming took 0 bases from V and 10 from J, leaving 10 bases between them. The CDR3: CASSQSSVSSPLHF. The CDR3 DNA follows: TGTGCCAGCAGCCAATCGTCCGTAAGCTCACCCCTCCACTTT.

The genes are TRBV10-1 and TRBJ2-2; D is perhaps TRBD2 (6 bases). V was pared by 6 bases and J by 4 bases, with 9 bases between. Germline CDR1 is WNHNN and CDR2 is SYGVQD (reference sequence). This CDR3 has 13 amino acids. For the CDR3, the DNA is TGCGCCAGCAGCTCCGGGGGCACCGGGGAGCTGTTTTTT. The encoded protein is CASSSGGTGELFF.

The chain is built from TRBV5-4 and TRBJ1-1, with 7 bases matching TRBD1. J lost 3 bases, V lost 3 bases, and 8 bases had no gene match. Germline V gene sequence: CDR1 SGHNT, CDR2 YYREEE (reference sequence). The CDR3 sequence is 15 residues long. The CDR3 region is CASSSLGTDDTEAFF. CDR3 DNA sequence: TGTGCCAGCAGCTCCCTAGGGACAGACGACACTGAAGCTTTCTTT. The variable domain in full, completed from reference TRBV5-4 and TRBJ1-1, reads ETGVTQSPTHLIKTRGQQVTLRCSSQSGHNTVSWYQQALGQGPQFIFQYYREEENGRGNFPPRFSGLQFPNYSSELNVNALELDDSALYLCASSSLGTDDTEAFFGQGTRLTVV.

This clone was recorded only once. This rearrangement joins TRBV5-4 to TRBJ1-1, with D perhaps TRBD1 (5 bases). Trimming removed 0 bases from V and 1 base from J, with 10 bases in between. Germline values: CDR1 SGHNT, CDR2 YYREEE (reference sequence). The CDR3 sequence is 15 residues long. The CDR3 loop is CASSLGGRANTEAFF. The CDR3 coding sequence is TGTGCCAGCAGCTTGGGGGGCCGGGCGAACACTGAAGCTTTCTTT. The full variable domain, with the rest looked up from reference TRBV5-4 and TRBJ1-1, is ETGVTQSPTHLIKTRGQQVTLRCSSQSGHNTVSWYQQALGQGPQFIFQYYREEENGRGNFPPRFSGLQFPNYSSELNVNALELDDSALYLCASSLGGRANTEAFFGQGTRLTVV.

The V call is TRBV28, the J call TRBJ1-5, with D uncertain. CDR1 and CDR2 (germline): MDHEN, SYDVKM. Between the trimmed V and J ends, which lost 7 bases and 0 bases, there was a span of 7 bases. The CDR3 consists of 13 residues. This CDR3 is CASNHDSNQPQHF. CDR3 DNA: TGTGCCAGCAACCATGATAGCAATCAGCCCCAGCATTTT.